The next 24 T cell receptor beta chains were all read from a single sample in a study of blood T cells in healthy people across ages. Using a J-beta primer mix together with a sample-barcoded 5' primer, a second PCR was run for roughly 6 to 12 cycles. TCRdb fed the 5' RACE reads into MiXCR, producing one record per CDR3 protein. The table shows hundreds of thousands of distinct CDR3 sequences, with roughly three fifths occurring only once. The sequenced sample consisted of blood. These receptors were obtained from a man in his 60s in good health.

In its sample, this clonotype was seen a few times. The rearrangement joins TRBV5-1 to TRBJ1-2; a weak D match, TRBD1 (5 bases). V was shortened by 0 bases and J by 4 bases, with 10 bases between the two germline ends. This CDR3 has 14 residues. Germline V gives CDR1 SGHRS, CDR2 YFSETQ. The CDR3 here is CASSLEDTLYGYTF. The CDR3 nucleotides are TGCGCCAGCAGCTTGGAGGACACACTCTATGGCTACACCTTC.

As regards this clonotype: An end of the junction does not agree with germline; a read error may underlie this. V is TRBV10-3 and J is TRBJ2-5; 9 bases fit TRBD1. The CDR3 extends over 16 amino acids. Germline CDR1 and CDR2: ENHRY and SYGVKD. The CDR3 DNA reads as TGTGCCGTCAGTGAGCGGGGACAGGGAAATCAAGAGACCCAGTACTTC. Its translation: CAVSERGQGNQETQYF.

This chain joins TRBV20-1 and TRBJ1-5; D perhaps matches TRBD1 (6 bases). The CDR3 runs to 14 residues. Germline V gene lookup returns CDR1 DFQATT and CDR2 SNEGSKA (reference sequence). V dropped 1 base and J dropped 4 bases, with 11 bases sitting between them. The CDR3 loop is CSARGPGVNQPQHF. In nucleotides, the CDR3 is TGCAGTGCTAGAGGGCCAGGGGTGAATCAGCCCCAGCATTTT.

The chain uses TRBV10-3 and TRBJ2-7; D is unclear. The DNA end is a closer match to TRBJ2-5, so the J assignment may be wrong. From germline, CDR1 is ENHRY and CDR2 SYGVKD. This CDR3 has 12 residues. The CDR3 protein is CAIGGQEETQYF. The CDR3 coding sequence is TGTGCCATCGGTGGGCAAGAAGAGACCCAGTACTTC.

This clonotype showed up just a few times. V usage is TRBV6-5 and J usage is TRBJ2-7, with TRBD1 matching 9 bases. V gave up 1 base and J gave up 3 bases; unmatched junction bases: 4. This CDR3 comprises 15 residues. Germline CDR1 reads MNHEY; CDR2 reads SVGAGI. CDR3 in DNA: TGTGCCAGCAGTTACTGGGACAGGGACCACTACGAGCAGTACTTC. Protein sequence: CASSYWDRDHYEQYF.

V is TRBV10-3 and J is TRBJ1-2; 7 nucleotides line up with TRBD1. J lost 5 bases, V lost 6 bases, and 9 bases had no gene match. Germline CDR1 reads ENHRY; CDR2 reads SYGVKD. This CDR3 contains 14 residues. The CDR3 nucleotides read TGTGCCATCAGCCTCACAGGGGTGGGGTATGGCTACACCTTC. It translates to CAISLTGVGYGYTF.

This CDR3 is CATSKRGLANTGELFF. DNA for the CDR3: TGTGCCACCAGCAAAAGGGGTTTGGCGAACACCGGGGAGCTGTTTTTT. The genes are TRBV15 and TRBJ2-2, with D possibly being TRBD1 (5 bases). The germline V gene encodes CDR1 LNHNV and CDR2 YYDKDF (reference sequence). This CDR3 has 16 amino acids. Trimming stripped 4 bases from V and 0 bases from J, with 12 bases between.

This chain joins TRBV12-3 or TRBV12-4 and TRBJ2-3, with 9 bases that match TRBD2. The CDR3 sequence is 15 residues long. J lost 2 bases, V lost 5 bases, and 5 bases had no gene match. This CDR3 reads CASSPRLADTDTQYF. In DNA, the CDR3 is TGTGCCAGCAGTCCAAGACTAGCGGACACAGATACGCAGTATTTT.

The J gene is TRBJ2-5, the V gene TRBV28; tentatively, D is TRBD2 (6 bases). The DNA end is more similar to TRBJ2-7, so the J call may be wrong. The germline V gene encodes CDR1 MDHEN and CDR2 SYDVKM. The CDR3 totals 14 residues. CDR3 DNA sequence: TGTGCCAGCATCGGCGGGGTACCCTCCTACGAGCAGTACTTC. Its translation is CASIGGVPSYEQYF.

This clonotype was counted a few times. The chain employs TRBV18 and TRBJ1-1; tentatively, D is TRBD1 (5 bases). CDR1 and CDR2 (germline): KGHSH, LQKENI. The ends were cut back, 3 bases at V and 7 bases at J, with 15 bases in the middle. This CDR3 is built from 14 residues. CDR3 DNA sequence: TGTGCCAGCTCACCCCCGGGACGCCTCGGTGAAGCTTTCTTT. Protein sequence: CASSPPGRLGEAFF.

This sequence joins TRBV6-1 and TRBJ2-7; a weak D match, TRBD2 (6 bases). The CDR3 length is 14 residues. Germline V gene data show CDR1 as MNHNS and CDR2 as SASEGT. The V end lost 1 base, the J end lost 7 bases, and 14 bases lay between the germline ends. The CDR3, as DNA: TGTGCCAGCAGTGAAGTGGGGAGGCCTCAAGAGCAGTACTTC. It translates to CASSEVGRPQEQYF.

The chain is built from TRBV29-1 and TRBJ2-3; TRBD1 matches 11 bases. Germline V gene sequence: CDR1 SQVTM, CDR2 ANQGSEA. V gave up 8 bases and J gave up 6 bases; unmatched junction bases: 7. The CDR3 extends over 13 amino acids. The CDR3 protein is CSSGQGASDTQYF. The CDR3 bases are TGCAGCAGTGGACAGGGGGCTTCTGATACGCAGTATTTT.

In its sample, this clonotype was seen a few times. V is TRBV20-1 and J is TRBJ2-1; D is possibly TRBD1 or TRBD2 (5 bases each). The CDR3 length is 12 residues. V shed 5 bases and J shed 6 bases, with 11 bases lying between them. Germline loops: CDR1 DFQATT, CDR2 SNEGSKA (reference sequence). CDR3 protein: CSASPGTNEQFF. The CDR3, as DNA: TGCAGTGCTTCACCGGGGACCAATGAGCAGTTCTTC.

The rearrangement uses TRBV9 and TRBJ2-1; D is unclear. Germline loops: CDR1 SGDLS, CDR2 YYNGEE. V lost 0 bases and J lost 0, with 7 bases in between. The CDR3 has 15 residues. The CDR3 DNA sequence: TGTGCCAGCAGCGTAGCTCCCACCTCCTACAATGAGCAGTTCTTC. Translated, it gives CASSVAPTSYNEQFF. The complete variable domain, with remaining parts taken from reference TRBV9 and TRBJ2-1, reads DSGVTQTPKHLITATGQRVTLRCSPRSGDLSVYWYQQSLDQGLQFLIQYYNGEERAKGNILERFSAQQFPDLHSELNLSSLELGDSALYFCASSVAPTSYNEQFFGPGTRLTVL.

This clonotype was counted between two and nine times. The chain couples TRBV24-1 to TRBJ2-3, with D perhaps TRBD2 (6 bases). The CDR3 contains 14 residues. Trimming cost V 2 bases and J 6 bases, with 11 bases left between them. CDR1 is KGHDR and CDR2 is SFDVKD in the germline V gene. As DNA, the CDR3 is TGTGCCACCAGTGATTCTCGGGGGTGGGATACGCAGTATTTT. It translates to CATSDSRGWDTQYF.

The V gene is TRBV4-2, the J gene TRBJ2-3; a weak D match, TRBD1 (5 bases). The CDR3 runs 14 residues. Trimming cost V 8 bases and J 0 bases, with 12 bases left between them. Germline CDR1 is LGHNA and CDR2 is YNFKEQ. CDR3 sequence: CASGAGTSTDTQYF. The DNA of the CDR3 is TGTGCCAGCGGGGCTGGAACTAGCACAGATACGCAGTATTTT.

This chain uses TRBV4-1 with TRBJ2-1, with 13 bases aligning to TRBD2. The CDR3 extends over 16 amino acids. V was pared by 2 bases and J by 7 bases, with 5 bases of the junction left unmatched. The germline V gene encodes CDR1 MGHRA and CDR2 YSYEKL. The CDR3 region has the DNA TGCGCCAGCAGCCAACAACTAGCGGGGGGGCGGAATGAGCAGTTCTTC. This encodes CASSQQLAGGRNEQFF.

The chain recombines TRBV12-3 or TRBV12-4 with TRBJ2-7; 8 bases are shared with TRBD1. The CDR3 contains 15 residues. V trimming: 6 bases; J trimming: 1 base; junction bases outside the gene matches: 8. This CDR3 is CASSHDRGRSYEQYF. DNA of the CDR3: TGTGCCAGCAGCCACGACAGGGGACGATCCTACGAGCAGTACTTC.

The chain links TRBV6-5 to TRBJ2-7; no definite D call. Germline loops: CDR1 MNHEY, CDR2 SVGAGI. V shed 2 bases and J shed 0 bases, with 8 bases lying between them. This CDR3 has 14 residues. This CDR3 is CASSYRSGSYEQYF. For the CDR3, the DNA is TGTGCCAGCAGTTACCGGTCAGGCTCCTACGAGCAGTACTTC.

V gene TRBV15 combines with J gene TRBJ2-2; possibly TRBD1 for D (5 bases). Trimming shortened V by 0 bases and J by 5 bases, and 13 bases separated the two germline ends. The CDR3 runs 16 residues. In germline, CDR1 is LNHNV, CDR2 YYDKDF (reference sequence). The CDR3 is CATSRDHRSGTGELFF. The CDR3 bases are TGTGCCACCAGCAGAGACCACAGGAGTGGAACCGGGGAGCTGTTTTTT.

The chain has TRBV5-1 and TRBJ2-7, with 9 bases matching TRBD1. Germline CDR1 SGHRS, CDR2 YFSETQ. V lost 4 bases to trimming and J lost 1 base; unmatched junction nucleotides: 3. This CDR3 is 14 amino acids long. The CDR3 DNA sequence: TGCGCCAGCAGCCGGACAGGGGATTCCTACGAGCAGTACTTC. It encodes CASSRTGDSYEQYF.

J is TRBJ1-2 and V is TRBV6-5, with 9 bases lining up with TRBD1. CDR1 and CDR2 from the germline V gene are MNHEY and SVGAGI. J lost 2 bases, V lost 5 bases, and 6 bases had no gene match. The CDR3 covers 15 residues. CDR3: CASSNPGQGNYGYTF. In DNA form, the CDR3 reads TGTGCCAGCAGTAACCCGGGACAGGGAAACTATGGCTACACCTTC.

This sequence joins TRBV7-2 and TRBJ1-5; D call uncertain. This CDR3 has 15 amino acids. Trimming cost V 1 base and J 2 bases, with 9 bases left between them. Germline CDR1 and CDR2: SGHTA and FQGNSA. The CDR3 reads CASSLDVGRNQPQHF. The CDR3 nucleotides read TGTGCCAGCAGCTTAGATGTTGGGCGCAATCAGCCCCAGCATTTT.

The chain is built from TRBV20-1 and TRBJ2-3, with D perhaps assigned TRBD1 or TRBD2 (7 bases each). CDR3 length: 16 amino acids. Germline-derived CDR1 and CDR2 are DFQATT and SNEGSKA (reference sequence). The V and J ends lost 3 bases and 4 bases respectively, with 20 bases between them. In DNA form, the CDR3 reads TGCAGTGCTAGGGTTCAGGGGGGGGCCCTCCCAGATACGCAGTATTTT. Protein sequence: CSARVQGGALPDTQYF.